This is a list of T cell receptor beta chains from one sample in a study of beta chain features in type 1 diabetes. Only in-frame clones appear in the TCRdb table, and some are missing; sequencing was by immunoSEQ multiplex PCR. This table holds 600,000 or so clones, around an eighth found once. Source material: naive CD4+ T cells from blood. The receptors derive from a man aged 25 to 40 with type 1 diabetes. Both conserved end residues are part of each CDR3. A D gene is named only where the DNA matches it firmly. The size of a clone is reported for some rows only, either as once, few or many, or as a class for expanded clones.

clone_size j_call v_call d_call cdr3_aa cdr3_nt
few TRBJ1-1 TRBV27 - CASSLDRFTEAFF TGTGCCAGCAGTTTAGACAGATTTACTGAAGCTTTCTTT
- TRBJ2-7 TRBV2 TRBD1 CASSPTGTGKYEQYF TGTGCCAGCAGTCCTACCGGGACAGGGAAATACGAGCAGTACTTC
few TRBJ1-2 TRBV7-2 - CASSPDSYYGYTF TGTGCCAGCAGCCCAGACAGTTACTATGGCTACACCTTC
- TRBJ1-2 TRBV5-4 TRBD1 CASSLLTGEGGYTF TGTGCCAGCAGCCTGTTGACAGGGGAAGGTGGCTACACCTTC
- TRBJ1-1 TRBV5-1 - CASSLDRARTEAFF TGCGCCAGCAGCTTGGACAGGGCTAGGACTGAAGCTTTCTTT
- TRBJ1-1 TRBV6-6 - CASSFEAVNTEAFF TGTGCCAGCAGTTTCGAGGCCGTGAACACTGAAGCTTTCTTT
- TRBJ2-3 TRBV7-2 - CASSLVADTQYF TGTGCCAGCAGCTTAGTAGCCGATACGCAGTATTTT
few TRBJ2-7 TRBV18 TRBD1 CASSPGTAYEQYF TGTGCCAGCTCACCTGGGACAGCCTACGAGCAGTACTTC
- TRBJ1-2 TRBV7-2 - CASSLAGLNYGYTF TGTGCCAGCAGCTTAGCCGGACTTAACTATGGCTACACCTTC
- TRBJ2-6 TRBV6-6 - CASSYGNRANVLTF TGTGCCAGCAGTTACGGGAACCGGGCCAACGTCCTGACTTTC
- TRBJ2-2 TRBV28 - CASSPGGRGTGELFF TGTGCCAGCAGCCCTGGCGGCAGGGGAACCGGGGAGCTGTTTTTT
- TRBJ1-2 TRBV4-3 - CASSPSQGNYGYTF TGCGCCAGCAGCCCATCACAGGGAAACTATGGCTACACCTTC
few TRBJ2-1 TRBV11-2 - CASSLAGASHEQFF TGTGCCAGCAGCTTAGCAGGGGCTAGCCATGAGCAGTTCTTC
- TRBJ1-1 TRBV11-3 - CASSLVGFGDTEAFF TGTGCCAGCAGCTTAGTGGGGTTCGGCGACACTGAAGCTTTCTTT
- TRBJ1-2 TRBV30 TRBD1 CAWMPRGRGYTF TGTGCCTGGATGCCCAGGGGGCGCGGCTACACCTTC
- TRBJ2-1 TRBV7-2 - CASSQPTHRGARYNEQFF TGTGCCAGCAGCCAACCCACCCACCGGGGGGCAAGGTACAATGAGCAGTTCTTC
few TRBJ2-7 TRBV12-5 TRBD1 CASARRAGGSYEQYF TGTGCTAGTGCCCGCCGGGCAGGGGGCTCCTACGAGCAGTACTTC
few TRBJ2-2 TRBV7-9 - CASSFGQMVTGELFF TGTGCCAGCAGCTTCGGTCAAATGGTCACCGGGGAGCTGTTTTTT
- TRBJ1-5 TRBV9 - CASSAGGQPQHF TGTGCCAGCAGCGCGGGGGGGCAGCCCCAGCATTTT
few TRBJ2-7 TRBV20-1 - CSAYRHYEQYF TGCAGTGCATATAGGCATTACGAGCAGTACTTC
- TRBJ1-4 TRBV30 TRBD1 CAWRGQGSYEKLFF TGTGCCTGGAGGGGACAGGGGTCTTATGAAAAACTGTTTTTT
few TRBJ2-7 TRBV19 - CASSIRATYEQYF TGTGCCAGTAGTATAAGGGCAACCTACGAGCAGTACTTC
- TRBJ2-7 TRBV6-5 TRBD2 CASSNGGEGYF TGTGCCAGCTCCAATGGAGGGGAGGGGTACTTC
few TRBJ2-7 TRBV7-2 - CASSLRTRSYEQYF TGTGCCAGCAGCCTCAGGACACGCTCCTACGAGCAGTACTTC
few TRBJ2-7 TRBV7-2 TRBD2 CASSLSLAGDYEQYF TGTGCCAGCAGCTTAAGCCTAGCGGGGGATTACGAGCAGTACTTC
- TRBJ1-1 TRBV11-3 - CASSPWGLGTEAFF TGTGCCAGCAGCCCGTGGGGGCTTGGCACTGAAGCTTTCTTT
- TRBJ2-5 TRBV29-1 TRBD2 CSVGSGVQETQYF TGCAGCGTTGGTAGCGGGGTCCAAGAGACCCAGTACTTC
few TRBJ2-3 TRBV5-4 TRBD2 CASSSRLAGVTDTQYF TGTGCCAGCAGCTCGAGACTAGCGGGGGTCACAGATACGCAGTATTTT
few TRBJ2-7 TRBV30 - CAWRYPGRGWGEQYF TGTGCCTGGAGGTACCCAGGGCGAGGGTGGGGCGAGCAGTACTTC
- TRBJ2-3 TRBV10-2 TRBD2 CASSESRAGVATQYF TGCGCCAGCAGTGAGTCCAGAGCGGGGGTTGCGACGCAGTATTTT
few TRBJ2-3 TRBV9 - CASSVGPGKSTDTQYF TGTGCCAGCAGCGTAGGCCCGGGTAAAAGCACAGATACGCAGTATTTT
few TRBJ1-5 TRBV7-2 TRBD1 CASSLWTGATSNQPQHF TGTGCCAGCAGCTTATGGACAGGGGCAACGAGCAATCAGCCCCAGCATTTT
- TRBJ1-5 TRBV7-9 - CASSPSFGGDFSQPQHF TGTGCCAGCAGCCCGTCTTTCGGAGGGGACTTTAGTCAGCCCCAGCATTTT
few TRBJ2-7 TRBV6-5 TRBD1 CASSYSDRGYEQYF TGTGCCAGCAGTTACTCGGACAGGGGCTACGAGCAGTACTTC
few TRBJ2-1 TRBV9 TRBD1 CASSVTLPGQGAGEQFF TGTGCCAGCAGCGTAACCCTACCGGGACAGGGGGCAGGTGAGCAGTTCTTC
- TRBJ1-2 TRBV9 - CASSVGGAHNYGYTF TGTGCCAGCAGCGTCGGGGGGGCGCATAACTATGGCTACACCTTC
- TRBJ2-1 TRBV9 TRBD1 CASSLIGDRGGEQFF TGTGCCAGCAGCCTGATAGGGGACAGGGGAGGAGAGCAGTTCTTC
few TRBJ1-6 TRBV28 - CASSFPNSPLHF TGTGCCAGCAGTTTCCCTAATTCACCCCTCCACTTT
few TRBJ2-7 TRBV5-6 - CASSLEPTRAYEQYF TGTGCCAGCAGCTTGGAACCTACACGGGCCTACGAGCAGTACTTC
- TRBJ2-2 TRBV7-2 TRBD1 CASSLAGQGTGELFF TGTGCCAGCAGCTTGGCGGGACAGGGGACCGGGGAGCTGTTTTTT
- TRBJ2-7 TRBV4-3 TRBD2 CASSQEATRGGASYEQYF TGCGCCAGCAGCCAAGAAGCGACCCGGGGGGGCGCCTCCTACGAGCAGTACTTC
few TRBJ2-7 TRBV15 TRBD1 CATSRNRGPTYEQYF TGTGCCACCAGCAGAAACAGGGGACCTACCTACGAGCAGTACTTC
- TRBJ1-3 TRBV29-1 - CSVEDVQGFSGNTIYF TGCAGCGTTGAAGACGTACAGGGTTTCTCTGGAAACACCATATATTTT
few TRBJ2-5 TRBV7-9 - CASSSPTLQETQYF TGTGCCAGCAGCTCACCGACACTCCAAGAGACCCAGTACTTC
- TRBJ1-2 TRBV2 - CASSELGTSGYGYTF TGTGCCAGCAGTGAACTAGGGACATCAGGGTATGGCTACACCTTC
- TRBJ2-5 TRBV7-3 TRBD1 CASSSTGRETQYF TGTGCCAGCAGCTCGACAGGGAGAGAGACCCAGTACTTC
few TRBJ1-6 TRBV6-6 - CASSPRGSYNSPLHF TGTGCCAGCAGTCCCCGGGGGTCCTATAATTCACCCCTCCACTTT
few TRBJ2-3 TRBV27 TRBD2 CASSGLADTQYF TGTGCCAGCAGTGGACTAGCTGATACGCAGTATTTT
few TRBJ2-7 TRBV6-5 - CASFLSGEQYF TGTGCCAGTTTCCTCTCGGGCGAGCAGTACTTC
- TRBJ1-5 TRBV7-2 - CASSRAGVGQPQHF TGTGCCAGCAGCCGAGCCGGGGTAGGTCAGCCCCAGCATTTT
few TRBJ2-7 TRBV5-1 TRBD2 CASSSAGVAYEQYF TGCGCCAGCAGCTCAGCGGGGGTCGCCTACGAGCAGTACTTC
- TRBJ1-6 TRBV13 TRBD1 CASSLGLGGQRNSPLHF TGTGCCAGCAGCTTAGGATTGGGGGGACAGCGAAATTCACCCCTCCACTTT
few TRBJ1-4 TRBV7-9 - CASSLMLTNEKLFF TGTGCCAGCAGCTTAATGTTAACTAATGAAAAACTGTTTTTT